The T cell receptor (beta chain) under discussion was sequenced for a study of blood T cell repertoires in COVID-19. For the study at large: Acute and convalescent COVID-19 specimens originated in the United States, Italy and Spain. PBMCs, B-cell-depleted T cells, or T cells provided the cDNA or gDNA that made up the material.

The CDR3 covers 17 residues. The germline V gene encodes CDR1 GTSNPN and CDR2 SVGIG (reference sequence). Trimming stripped 3 bases from V and 0 bases from J, with 18 bases between. Original handling: Nucleated cell counts were estimated from reference gene primer amplification. Assay: immunoSEQ multiplex PCR; the TCRdb copy retains only in-frame clones and omits some. The V and J calls and clone size are taken from that table; D and trimming were inferred from the DNA. This sample has under 300,000 clones, with 80% to 85% found just once. Only one count was recorded for this clone. The chain joins TRBV30 to TRBJ2-1, with D possibly TRBD2 on 7 matching bases. The sample was peripheral blood. This clonotype originated in a middle-aged woman who had recovered from COVID-19. This chain's CDR3 is CAWSPWRGPLSYNEQFF. The CDR3 nucleotides are TGTGCCTGGAGCCCTTGGCGGGGGCCGCTCTCCTACAATGAGCAGTTCTTC. Complete variable domain (other parts from reference TRBV30 and TRBJ2-1): SQTIHQWPATLVQPVGSPLSLECTVEGTSNPNLYWYRQAAGRGLQLLFYSVGIGQISSEVPQNLSASRPQDRQFILSSKKLLLSDSGFYLCAWSPWRGPLSYNEQFFGPGTRLTVL.